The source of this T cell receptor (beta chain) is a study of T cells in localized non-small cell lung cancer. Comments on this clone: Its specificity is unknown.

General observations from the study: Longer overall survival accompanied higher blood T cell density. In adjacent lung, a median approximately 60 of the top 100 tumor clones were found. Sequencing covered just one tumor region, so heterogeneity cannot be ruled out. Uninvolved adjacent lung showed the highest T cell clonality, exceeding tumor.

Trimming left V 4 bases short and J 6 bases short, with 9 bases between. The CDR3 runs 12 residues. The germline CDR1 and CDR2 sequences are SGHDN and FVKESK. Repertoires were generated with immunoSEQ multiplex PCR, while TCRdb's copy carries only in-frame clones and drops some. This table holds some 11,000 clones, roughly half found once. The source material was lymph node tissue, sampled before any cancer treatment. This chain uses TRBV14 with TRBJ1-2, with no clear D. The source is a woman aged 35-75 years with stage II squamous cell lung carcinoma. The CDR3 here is CASSRVRDGYTF. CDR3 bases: TGTGCCAGCAGCCGAGTGCGGGATGGCTACACCTTC.